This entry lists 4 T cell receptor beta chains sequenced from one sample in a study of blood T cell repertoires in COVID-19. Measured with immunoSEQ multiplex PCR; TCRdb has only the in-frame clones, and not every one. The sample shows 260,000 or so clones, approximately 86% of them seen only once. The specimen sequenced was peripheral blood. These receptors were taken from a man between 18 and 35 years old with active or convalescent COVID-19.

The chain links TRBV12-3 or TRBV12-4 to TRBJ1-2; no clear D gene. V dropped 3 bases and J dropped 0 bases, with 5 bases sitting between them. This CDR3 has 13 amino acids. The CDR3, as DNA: TGTGCCAGCAGTTTCAGTACTAACTATGGCTACACCTTC. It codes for CASSFSTNYGYTF.

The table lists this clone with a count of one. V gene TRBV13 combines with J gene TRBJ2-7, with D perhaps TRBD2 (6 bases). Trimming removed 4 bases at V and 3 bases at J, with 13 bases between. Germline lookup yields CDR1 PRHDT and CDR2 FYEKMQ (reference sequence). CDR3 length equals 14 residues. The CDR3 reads CASSSTGTGYEQYF. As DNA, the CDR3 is TGTGCCAGCAGCTCTACCGGGACTGGCTACGAGCAGTACTTC.

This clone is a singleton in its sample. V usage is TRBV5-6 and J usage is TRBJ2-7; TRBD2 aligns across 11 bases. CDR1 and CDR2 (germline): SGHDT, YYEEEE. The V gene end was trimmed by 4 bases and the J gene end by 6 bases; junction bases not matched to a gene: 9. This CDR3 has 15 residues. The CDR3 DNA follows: TGTGCCAGCAGCGTGAGACTAGCGGGGTTTTCCGAGCAGTACTTC. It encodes CASSVRLAGFSEQYF.

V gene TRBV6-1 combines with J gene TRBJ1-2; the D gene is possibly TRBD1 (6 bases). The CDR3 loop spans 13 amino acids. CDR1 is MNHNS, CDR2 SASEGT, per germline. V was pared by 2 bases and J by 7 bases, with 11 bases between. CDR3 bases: TGTGCCAGCAGTGAAAGACAGGCGGGTGGCTACACCTTC. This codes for CASSERQAGGYTF.